Each of the 7 T cell receptor beta chains below was sequenced from the same sample in a study of blood T cell repertoires in COVID-19. Assay used: immunoSEQ multiplex PCR; TCRdb lists only in-frame clones, some missing. Altogether approximately 220,000 clones are present, 65% to 85% being singletons, with the ten largest covering less than 11%. Sequenced input: peripheral blood. The source of these receptors is a woman older than 75 with acute or convalescent COVID-19.

This sequence joins TRBV11-3 and TRBJ2-1; 7 nucleotides agree with TRBD2. Trimming removed 3 bases from V and 9 bases from J; junction bases left unmatched: 11. This CDR3 has 15 amino acids. The germline V gene encodes CDR1 SGHNT and CDR2 YENEEA. CDR3 sequence reads: CASSLGGSGDTEQFF. CDR3 nucleotide sequence: TGTGCCAGCAGCTTGGGGGGGTCTGGCGATACTGAGCAGTTCTTC.

The rearrangement joins TRBV11-2 to TRBJ2-7; D not resolved. Germline V gene data show CDR1 as SGHAT and CDR2 as FQNNGV. V lost 3 bases, J lost 2 bases, and 11 bases lay in between. This CDR3 has 14 residues. Here the CDR3 DNA reads TGTGCCAGCAGCTTTCAACTTCGAGCCTACGAGCAGTACTTC. This translates into CASSFQLRAYEQYF.

This clone was detected only a few times. The chain couples TRBV6-5 to TRBJ1-5; TRBD1 agrees at 9 bases. Germline V lookup: CDR1 MNHEY, CDR2 SVGAGI. The CDR3 is 13 amino acids. The V and J ends lost 5 bases and 10 bases, in that order; junction bases with no gene match: 6. DNA for the CDR3: TGTGCCAGCAGTACCGGGACAGGGAGTCCCCAGCATTTT. This translates into CASSTGTGSPQHF.

The V gene is TRBV6-2 or TRBV6-3, the J gene TRBJ1-6, with TRBD1 matching over 7 bases. With V trimmed by 5 bases and J by 5 bases, 9 bases remained unmatched. The germline V gene encodes CDR1 MNHEY and CDR2 SVGEGT. The CDR3 has 16 residues. The CDR3 sequence: CASSLNRGGNNSPLHF. Written as DNA, the CDR3 is TGTGCCAGCAGTCTAAACAGGGGTGGTAATAATTCACCCCTCCACTTT.

The chain is built from TRBV29-1 and TRBJ1-5; D not certain. The length of the CDR3 is 13 residues. V lost 4 bases and J 1 base, leaving 8 bases between the germline ends. Germline V gene data show CDR1 as SQVTM and CDR2 as ANQGSEA. In nucleotides, the CDR3 is TGCAGCGTTGGCACAGCCAGCAATCAGCCCCAGCATTTT. Translation gives CSVGTASNQPQHF.

The V call is TRBV6-5, the J call TRBJ2-1, with 13 bases lining up with TRBD2. Germline CDR1 and CDR2: MNHEY and SVGAGI. J gave up 12 bases and V 5 bases, and 10 bases lay outside the gene matches. This CDR3 comprises 15 residues. The DNA of the CDR3 is TGTGCCAGCAGTCCGGGACTAGCGGGACGATCCGGGCAGTTCTTC. Translation: CASSPGLAGRSGQFF.

V is TRBV30 and J is TRBJ2-3; TRBD2 matches at 7 bases. With 0 bases clipped from V and 0 bases from J, the junction kept 6 bases outside the gene matches. The CDR3 consists of 16 residues. Germline loops: CDR1 GTSNPN, CDR2 SVGIG (reference sequence). The CDR3 loop reads CAWSVLGGTSTDTQYF. In DNA form, the CDR3 reads TGTGCCTGGAGTGTACTCGGGGGGACTAGCACAGATACGCAGTATTTT.